The present entry profiles one T cell receptor (beta chain) with its context. The antigen is unknown. RNA extraction gave at least 5 micrograms of total RNA per sample. With a J-beta primer mix and a sample-barcoded 5' primer, a second PCR ran about 6 to 11 cycles. One entry per CDR3 protein results from TCRdb running MiXCR on the 5' RACE reads. The sample shows around 1,800,000 distinct CDR3 sequences, roughly two fifths of them seen only once. The data were taken from a study of blood T cells in healthy people across ages. Whole-study context: Template switching retrieved approximately one barcoded beta molecule for each two T cells.

Trimming took 0 bases from V and 1 from J, leaving 10 bases between them. This CDR3 has 15 amino acids. CDR1 is SGHRS, CDR2 YFSETQ, per germline. Study conclusions and caveats: Per million T cells, TCR beta diversity dropped roughly linearly as age increased. A strong correlation was found between TCR beta diversity and the percentage of naive T cells.

This chain links TRBV5-1 with TRBJ2-5; possibly TRBD1 for D (5 bases). The sample comprised blood. The receptor comes from a human donor in good health. The chain's CDR3 is CASSLGGSLQETQYF. DNA for the CDR3: TGCGCCAGCAGCTTGGGGGGCAGCCTCCAAGAGACCCAGTACTTC.